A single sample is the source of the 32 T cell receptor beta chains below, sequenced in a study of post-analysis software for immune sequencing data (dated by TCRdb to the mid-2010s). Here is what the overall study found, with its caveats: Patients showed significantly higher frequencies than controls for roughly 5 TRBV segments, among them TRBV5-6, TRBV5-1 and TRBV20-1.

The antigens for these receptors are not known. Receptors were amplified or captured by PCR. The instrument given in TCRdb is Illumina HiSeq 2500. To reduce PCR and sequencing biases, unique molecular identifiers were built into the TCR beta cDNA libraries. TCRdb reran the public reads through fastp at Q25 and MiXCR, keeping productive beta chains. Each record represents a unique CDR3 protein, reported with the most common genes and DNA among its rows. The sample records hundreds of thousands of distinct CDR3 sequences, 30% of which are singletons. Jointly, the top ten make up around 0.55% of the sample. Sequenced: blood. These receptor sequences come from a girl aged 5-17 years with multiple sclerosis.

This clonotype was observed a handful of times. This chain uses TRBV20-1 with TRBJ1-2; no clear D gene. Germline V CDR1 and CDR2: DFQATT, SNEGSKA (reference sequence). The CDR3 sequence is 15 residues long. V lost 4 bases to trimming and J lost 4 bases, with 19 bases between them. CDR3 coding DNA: TGCAGTGCTACCTTCGGGTGGGAGACAATCTATGGCTACACCTTC. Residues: CSATFGWETIYGYTF.

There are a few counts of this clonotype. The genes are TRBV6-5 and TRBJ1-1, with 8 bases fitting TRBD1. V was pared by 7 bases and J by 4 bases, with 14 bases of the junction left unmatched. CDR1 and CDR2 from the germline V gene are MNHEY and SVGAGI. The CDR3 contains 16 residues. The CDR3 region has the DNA TGTGCCAGCAATCAACTCTTAGGACAGGGCATCACTGAAGCTTTCTTT. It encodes CASNQLLGQGITEAFF.

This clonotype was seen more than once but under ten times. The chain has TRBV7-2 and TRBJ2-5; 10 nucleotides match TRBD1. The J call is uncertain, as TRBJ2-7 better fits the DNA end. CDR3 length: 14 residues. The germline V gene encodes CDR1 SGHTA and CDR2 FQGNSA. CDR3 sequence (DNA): TGTGCCAGCAGACAAAGACAGGGGGCGTTCGAGCAGTACTTC. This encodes CASRQRQGAFEQYF.

The CDR3 DNA follows: TGCAGCGTTGCTCAGGCAGGGGGTTACGAGCAGTACTTC. Encoded protein: CSVAQAGGYEQYF. J is TRBJ2-7 and V is TRBV29-1; 7 nucleotides agree with TRBD1. The V gene's germline CDR1 is SQVTM and CDR2 ANQGSEA. The CDR3 runs to 13 residues. Unmatched junction bases numbered 7, after V lost 4 bases and J lost 4 bases.

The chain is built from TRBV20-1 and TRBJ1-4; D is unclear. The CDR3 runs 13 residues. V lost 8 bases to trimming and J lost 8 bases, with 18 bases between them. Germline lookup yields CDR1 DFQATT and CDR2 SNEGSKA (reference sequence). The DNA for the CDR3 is TGCAGTCCGACTGGCGCGTTGGGGGAAAAACTGTTTTTT. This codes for CSPTGALGEKLFF.

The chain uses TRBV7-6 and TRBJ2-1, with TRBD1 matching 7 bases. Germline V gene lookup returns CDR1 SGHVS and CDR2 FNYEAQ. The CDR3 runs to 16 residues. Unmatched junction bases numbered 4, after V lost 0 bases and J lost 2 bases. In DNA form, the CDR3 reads TGTGCCAGCAGCTTAGCGAGGGACAGACCCTACAATGAGCAGTTCTTC. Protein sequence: CASSLARDRPYNEQFF.

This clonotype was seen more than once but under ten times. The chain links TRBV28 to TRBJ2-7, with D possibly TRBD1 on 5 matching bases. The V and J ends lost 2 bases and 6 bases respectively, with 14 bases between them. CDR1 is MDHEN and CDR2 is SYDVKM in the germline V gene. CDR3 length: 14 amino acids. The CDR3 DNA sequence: TGTGCCAGCAGTTTAGTGTCAGGGTTGGGCGAGCAGTACTTC. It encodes CASSLVSGLGEQYF.

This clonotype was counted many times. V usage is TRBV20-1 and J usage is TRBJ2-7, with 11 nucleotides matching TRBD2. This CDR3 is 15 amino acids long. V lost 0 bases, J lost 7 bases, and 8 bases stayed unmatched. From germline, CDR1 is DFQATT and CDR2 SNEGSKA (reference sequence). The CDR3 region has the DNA TGCAGTGCTAGAGATCAGTTAGCGGGAGGGAGGGAGCAGTACTTC. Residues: CSARDQLAGGREQYF.

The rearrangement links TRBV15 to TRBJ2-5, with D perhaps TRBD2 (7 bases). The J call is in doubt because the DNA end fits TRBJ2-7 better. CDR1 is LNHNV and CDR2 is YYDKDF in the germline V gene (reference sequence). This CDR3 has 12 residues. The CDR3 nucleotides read TGTGCCACCAGCTGGGAGGGGGGCGAGCAGTACTTC. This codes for CATSWEGGEQYF.

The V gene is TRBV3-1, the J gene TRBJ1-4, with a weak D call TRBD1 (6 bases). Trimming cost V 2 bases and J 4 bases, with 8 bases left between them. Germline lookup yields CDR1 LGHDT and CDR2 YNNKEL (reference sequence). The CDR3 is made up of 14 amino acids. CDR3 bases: TGTGCCAGCAGCCAAAGGACAGTTAATGAAAAACTGTTTTTT. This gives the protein CASSQRTVNEKLFF.

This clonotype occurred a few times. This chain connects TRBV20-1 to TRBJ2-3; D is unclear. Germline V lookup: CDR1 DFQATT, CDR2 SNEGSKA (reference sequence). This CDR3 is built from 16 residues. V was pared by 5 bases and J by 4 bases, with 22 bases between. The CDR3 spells CSARPHGGRPPDTQYF. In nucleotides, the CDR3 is TGCAGTGCTCGACCCCATGGCGGCCGACCCCCAGATACGCAGTATTTT.

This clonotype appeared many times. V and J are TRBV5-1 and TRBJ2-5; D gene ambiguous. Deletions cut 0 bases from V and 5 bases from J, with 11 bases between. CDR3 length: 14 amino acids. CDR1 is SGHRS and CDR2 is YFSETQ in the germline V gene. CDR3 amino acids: CASSLGTGKETQYF. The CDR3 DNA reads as TGCGCCAGCAGCTTGGGGACGGGCAAGGAGACCCAGTACTTC.

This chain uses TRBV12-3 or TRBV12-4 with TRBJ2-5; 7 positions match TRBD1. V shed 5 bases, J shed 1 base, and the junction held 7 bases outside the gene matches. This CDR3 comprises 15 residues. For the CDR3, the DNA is TGTGCCAGCAGTGTTACAGGGGCGGTCCAAGAGACCCAGTACTTC. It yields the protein CASSVTGAVQETQYF.

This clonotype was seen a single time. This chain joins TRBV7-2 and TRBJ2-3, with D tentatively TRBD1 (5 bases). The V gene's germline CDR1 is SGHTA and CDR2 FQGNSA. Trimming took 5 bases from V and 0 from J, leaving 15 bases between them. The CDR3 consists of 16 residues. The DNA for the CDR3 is TGTGCCAGCAGCCTCCAGGGTTCCCCTAGCACAGATACGCAGTATTTT. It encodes CASSLQGSPSTDTQYF.

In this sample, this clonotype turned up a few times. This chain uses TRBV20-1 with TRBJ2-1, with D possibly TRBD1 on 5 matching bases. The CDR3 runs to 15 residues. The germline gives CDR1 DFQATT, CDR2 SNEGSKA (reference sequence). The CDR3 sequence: CTARGPRAWYNEQFF. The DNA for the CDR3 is TGCACGGCTAGGGGCCCAAGAGCGTGGTACAATGAGCAGTTCTTC.

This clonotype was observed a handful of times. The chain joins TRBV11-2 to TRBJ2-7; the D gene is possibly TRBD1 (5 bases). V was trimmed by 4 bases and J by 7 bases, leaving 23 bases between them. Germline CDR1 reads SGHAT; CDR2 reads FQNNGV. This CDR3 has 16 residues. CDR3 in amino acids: CASSSRAGGAYNEQYF. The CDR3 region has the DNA TGTGCCAGCAGCTCCAGGGCTGGCGGAGCTTACAATGAGCAGTACTTC.

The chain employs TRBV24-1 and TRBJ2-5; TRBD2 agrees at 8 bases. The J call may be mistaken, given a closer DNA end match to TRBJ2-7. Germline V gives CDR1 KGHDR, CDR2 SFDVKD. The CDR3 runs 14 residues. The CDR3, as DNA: TGTGCCACCAGTGCCCCCGGGAGGGTACACGAGCAGTACTTC. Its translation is CATSAPGRVHEQYF.

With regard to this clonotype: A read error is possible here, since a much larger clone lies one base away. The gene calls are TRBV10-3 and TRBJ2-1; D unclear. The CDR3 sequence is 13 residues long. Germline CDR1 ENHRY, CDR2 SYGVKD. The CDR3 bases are TGTGCCATCAGGGAGTCAGTGGGCAATGAGCAGTTCTTC. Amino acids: CAIRESVGNEQFF.

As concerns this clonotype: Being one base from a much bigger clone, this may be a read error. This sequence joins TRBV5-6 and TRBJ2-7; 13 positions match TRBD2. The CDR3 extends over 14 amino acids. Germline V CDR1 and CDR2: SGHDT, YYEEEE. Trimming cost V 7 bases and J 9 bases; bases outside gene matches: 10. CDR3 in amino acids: CASGSGTSGTRQYF. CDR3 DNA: TGTGCCAGCGGCTCCGGGACTAGCGGGACGCGGCAGTACTTC.

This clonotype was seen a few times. CDR3: CASSQDGGGGYGYTF. DNA of the CDR3: TGCGCCAGCAGCCAAGATGGAGGAGGGGGATACGGCTACACCTTC. The rearrangement uses TRBV4-3 and TRBJ1-2; D may be TRBD1 (6 bases). The germline V gene has CDR1 LGHNA and CDR2 YSLEER. V was pared by 0 bases and J by 8 bases, with 16 bases between. The CDR3 sequence is 15 residues long.

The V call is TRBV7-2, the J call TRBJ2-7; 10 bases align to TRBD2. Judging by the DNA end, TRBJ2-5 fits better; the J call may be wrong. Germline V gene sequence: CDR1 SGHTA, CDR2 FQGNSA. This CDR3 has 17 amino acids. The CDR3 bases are TGTGCCAGCAGCGACCCTAGCGGGAGCTTATTTGAAGAGACCCAGTACTTC. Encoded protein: CASSDPSGSLFEETQYF.

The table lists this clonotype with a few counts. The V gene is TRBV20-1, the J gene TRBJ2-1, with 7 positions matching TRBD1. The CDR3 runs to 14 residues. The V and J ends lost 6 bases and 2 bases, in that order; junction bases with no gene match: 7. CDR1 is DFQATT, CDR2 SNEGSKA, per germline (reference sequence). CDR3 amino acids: CSAETGLAYNEQFF. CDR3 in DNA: TGCAGTGCCGAGACAGGGTTGGCCTACAATGAGCAGTTCTTC.

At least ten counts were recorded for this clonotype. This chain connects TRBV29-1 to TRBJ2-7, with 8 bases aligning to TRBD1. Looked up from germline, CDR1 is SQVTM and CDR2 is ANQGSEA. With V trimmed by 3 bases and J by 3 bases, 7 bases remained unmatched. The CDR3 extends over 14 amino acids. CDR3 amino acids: CSVDGGQGFYEQYF. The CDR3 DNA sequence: TGCAGCGTTGATGGCGGACAGGGCTTCTACGAGCAGTACTTC.

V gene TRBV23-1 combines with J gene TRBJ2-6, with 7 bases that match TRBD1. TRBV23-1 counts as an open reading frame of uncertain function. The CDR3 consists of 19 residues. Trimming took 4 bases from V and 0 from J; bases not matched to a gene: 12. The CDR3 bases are TGCGCCAGCAGTCGGCAAAAGGACAGGCAAACCTCTGGGGCCAACGTCCTGACTTTC. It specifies CASSRQKDRQTSGANVLTF.

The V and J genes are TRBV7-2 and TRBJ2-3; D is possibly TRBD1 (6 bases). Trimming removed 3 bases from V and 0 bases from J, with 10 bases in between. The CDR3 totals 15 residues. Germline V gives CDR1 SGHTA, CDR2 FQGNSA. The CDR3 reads CASSLTGYSTDTQYF. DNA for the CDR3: TGTGCCAGCAGCTTGACAGGTTACAGCACAGATACGCAGTATTTT.

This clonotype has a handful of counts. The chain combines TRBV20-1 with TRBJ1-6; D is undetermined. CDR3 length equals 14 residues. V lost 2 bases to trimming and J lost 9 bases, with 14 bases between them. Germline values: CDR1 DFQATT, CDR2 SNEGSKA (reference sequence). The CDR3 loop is CSARKRAGSSPLHF. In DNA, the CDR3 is TGCAGTGCTAGAAAGCGGGCGGGATCTTCACCCCTCCACTTT.

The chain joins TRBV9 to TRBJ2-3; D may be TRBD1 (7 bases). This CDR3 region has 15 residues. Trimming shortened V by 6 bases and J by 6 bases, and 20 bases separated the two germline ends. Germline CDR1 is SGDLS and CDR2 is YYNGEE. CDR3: CASNRGGQVADTQYF. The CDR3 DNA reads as TGTGCCAGCAATCGGGGAGGACAGGTGGCGGATACGCAGTATTTT.

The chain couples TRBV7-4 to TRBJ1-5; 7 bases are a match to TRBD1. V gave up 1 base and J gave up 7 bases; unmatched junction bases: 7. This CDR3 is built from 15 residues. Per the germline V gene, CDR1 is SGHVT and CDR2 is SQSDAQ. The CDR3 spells CASSLDRTGQQPQHF. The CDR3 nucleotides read TGTGCCAGCAGCTTAGATAGGACAGGACAACAGCCCCAGCATTTT.

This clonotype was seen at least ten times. In DNA form, the CDR3 reads TGTGCCATCGGACAGGGTGGCAATGAGCAGTTCTTC. It is translated as CAIGQGGNEQFF. J is TRBJ2-1 and V is TRBV10-3; 8 bases agree with TRBD1. This CDR3 contains 12 residues. Trimming at V came to 8 bases and at J to 6 bases, leaving 3 bases not matched to a gene. CDR1 is ENHRY, CDR2 SYGVKD, per germline.

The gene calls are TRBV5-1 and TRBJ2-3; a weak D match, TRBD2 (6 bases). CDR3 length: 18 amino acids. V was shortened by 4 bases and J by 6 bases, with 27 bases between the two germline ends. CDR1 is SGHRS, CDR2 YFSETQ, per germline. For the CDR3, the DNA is TGCGCCAGCAGCCCCCAGGGCAGCCCCGGGACTCCCGGTGATACGCAGTATTTT. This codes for CASSPQGSPGTPGDTQYF.

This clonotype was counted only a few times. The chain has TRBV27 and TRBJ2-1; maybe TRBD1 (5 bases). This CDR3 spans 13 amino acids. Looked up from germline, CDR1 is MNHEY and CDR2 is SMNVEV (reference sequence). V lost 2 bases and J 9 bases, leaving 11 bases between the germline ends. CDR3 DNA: TGTGCCAGCAGTTTAGAAGGGGCTCCTGAGCAGTTCTTC. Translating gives CASSLEGAPEQFF.

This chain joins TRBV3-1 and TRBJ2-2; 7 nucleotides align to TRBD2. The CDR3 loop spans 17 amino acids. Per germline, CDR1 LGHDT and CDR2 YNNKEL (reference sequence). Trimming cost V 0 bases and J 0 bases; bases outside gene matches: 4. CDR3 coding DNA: TGTGCCAGCAGCCAAGATCCCCTAGCGGCGAACACCGGGGAGCTGTTTTTT. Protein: CASSQDPLAANTGELFF.